This T cell receptor beta chain was documented in a study of blood T cell repertoires in COVID-19. Germline CDR1 is GTSNPN and CDR2 is SVGIG (reference sequence). The CDR3 length is 13 residues. Trimming removed 2 bases from V and 5 bases from J; junction bases left unmatched: 2. Some clones are missing from TCRdb's copy, which holds only in-frame ones; the method was immunoSEQ multiplex PCR. Of a few hundred thousand clones listed, nearly 90% are singletons. This sequence originates from a woman aged 18-30 years with acute COVID-19. The sample comprised PBMCs or T cells enriched from blood (not recorded which). V usage is TRBV30 and J usage is TRBJ2-7; 11 bases are shared with TRBD2. The CDR3, as DNA: TGTGCCTGGAGTCTAGCGGGAGGTGACGAGCAGTACTTC. Translation: CAWSLAGGDEQYF.